This T cell receptor (beta chain) was obtained from a study of CD8 T cells in Susac syndrome. Sequencing of TCR beta was undertaken in CD8+ and CD4+ T cells derived from blood. This CDR3 is built from 15 residues. V was pared by 2 bases and J by 4 bases, with 15 bases between. Per germline, CDR1 SGHRS and CDR2 YFSETQ. Roughly 0.45 to 1 ug RNA was reverse transcribed with random hexamers. Multiplex PCR with immunoSEQ amplified the TCR beta CDR3 across 54 Vbeta and 13 Jbeta. A single record per CDR3 protein comes from TCRdb applying MiXCR to the immunoSEQ multiplex PCR reads. Among under 200,000 distinct CDR3 sequences listed, 85% to 95% were seen once.

The gene calls are TRBV5-1 and TRBJ1-1, with D hard to call. The clonotype originates from a human donor in good health. Sequences were obtained from CD4+ T cells from PBMCs. The CDR3 DNA is TGCGCCAGCAGCTTAATGGAGTTCAGGCCCACTGAAGCTTTCTTT. This translates into CASSLMEFRPTEAFF.